This passage covers 27 T cell receptor beta chains from one sample sequenced in a study of cytomegalovirus exposure and HLA in healthy donors (dated 2017 in TCRdb). Library preparation used the immunoSEQ multiplex PCR assay. For the multiplex PCR, a mixture combining 60 forward primers for TCR Vbeta segments and 13 reverse primers for TCR Jbeta segments was used. TCRdb stores this immuneACCESS table with in-frame sequences only. Part of the clones is absent; in the studies checked, under half of the shortfall reflects unresolved V genes, and no reason is known for the rest. This sample holds 120,000 or so clones; 78% were observed only once. Of the sample, under 13% is held by the ten largest clones. The sample consisted of PBMCs. The receptors come from a man younger than 45 in good health and CMV-seropositive.

This chain links TRBV2 with TRBJ1-2, with D unclear. Germline V gene sequence: CDR1 SNHLY, CDR2 FYNNEI. This CDR3 is 8 amino acids long. V lost 11 bases and J 7 bases, leaving 5 bases between the germline ends. CDR3 bases: TGTGCCGCGGCTGGCTACACCTTC. Translating gives CAAAGYTF. Full variable domain (rest looked up from reference TRBV2 and TRBJ1-2): EPEVTQTPSHQVTQMGQEVILRCVPISNHLYFYWYRQILGQKVEFLVSFYNNEISEKSEIFDDQFSVERPDGSNFTLKIRSTKLEDSAMYFCAAAGYTFGSGTRLTVV.

The chain combines TRBV19 with TRBJ1-5; D is unclear. The CDR3 spans 12 residues. The V gene's germline CDR1 is LNHDA and CDR2 SQIVND (reference sequence). V gave up 2 bases and J gave up 5 bases, with 4 bases separating them. In DNA form, the CDR3 reads TGTGCCAGTAGTATATTATATCAGCCCCAGCATTTT. Residues: CASSILYQPQHF.

The V and J genes are TRBV25-1 and TRBJ2-7; D might be TRBD1 (5 bases). CDR1 is MGHDK, CDR2 SYGVNS, per germline. V lost 0 bases and J lost 3, with 9 bases in between. This CDR3 has 14 residues. Here the CDR3 DNA reads TGTGCCAGCAGTGAATACGCAGGGATCTACGAGCAGTACTTC. As protein: CASSEYAGIYEQYF.

With regard to this clone: At one boundary the junction diverges from the germline segment, which might be a read error. This chain links TRBV7-9 with TRBJ1-2; D is unclear. CDR1 and CDR2 (germline): SEHNR, FQNEAQ (reference sequence). This CDR3 spans 11 amino acids. CDR3 residues: CSSSRGDGYTF. CDR3 coding DNA: TGTTCCAGCAGCCGCGGAGATGGCTACACCTTC. The complete variable domain, with remaining parts taken from reference TRBV7-9 and TRBJ1-2, reads DTGVSQNPRHKITKRGQNVTFRCDPISEHNRLYWYRQTLGQGPEFLTYFQNEAQLEKSRLLSDRFSAERPKGSFSTLEIQRTEQGDSAMYLCSSSRGDGYTFGSGTRLTVV.

The chain is built from TRBV5-4 and TRBJ2-7, with D perhaps TRBD1 (5 bases). The germline V and J ends were trimmed by 4 bases and 4 bases, with 15 bases remaining between them. The CDR3 contains 14 residues. Looked up from germline, CDR1 is SGHNT and CDR2 is YYREEE (reference sequence). CDR3 in DNA: TGTGCCAGCAGCCCCGGGTGGGGCCAGTACGAGCAGTACTTC. Its protein product is CASSPGWGQYEQYF. Variable domain in full (rest from reference TRBV5-4 and TRBJ2-7): ETGVTQSPTHLIKTRGQQVTLRCSSQSGHNTVSWYQQALGQGPQFIFQYYREEENGRGNFPPRFSGLQFPNYSSELNVNALELDDSALYLCASSPGWGQYEQYFGPGTRLTVT.

The chain couples TRBV7-8 to TRBJ2-7, with D uncertain. The CDR3 is 14 residues long. Germline V CDR1 and CDR2: SGHVS, FQNEAQ. Trimming took 0 bases from V and 0 from J, leaving 6 bases between them. For the CDR3, the DNA is TGTGCCAGCAGCTTAGCGGTAGTCTCCTACGAGCAGTACTTC. Translating gives CASSLAVVSYEQYF.

The chain is built from TRBV30 and TRBJ2-5; 8 bases align to TRBD2. CDR1 and CDR2 from the germline V gene are GTSNPN and SVGIG (reference sequence). After removal of 1 base from V and 4 bases from J, the junction contained 5 bases not matched to a gene. This CDR3 spans 14 amino acids. CDR3 DNA sequence: TGTGCCTGGAGTGGCATTGCGGGAGGAGAGACCCAGTACTTC. Its protein product is CAWSGIAGGETQYF. Full variable domain (rest looked up from reference TRBV30 and TRBJ2-5): SQTIHQWPATLVQPVGSPLSLECTVEGTSNPNLYWYRQAAGRGLQLLFYSVGIGQISSEVPQNLSASRPQDRQFILSSKKLLLSDSGFYLCAWSGIAGGETQYFGPGTRLLVL.

The chain links TRBV18 to TRBJ1-5; D uncertain. From germline, CDR1 is KGHSH and CDR2 LQKENI. The V and J ends lost 3 bases and 6 bases respectively, with 15 bases between them. The CDR3 runs to 15 residues. CDR3 sequence (DNA): TGTGCCAGCTCACCGGATACTGGCCGGGGTCAGCCCCAGCATTTT. It codes for CASSPDTGRGQPQHF.

This rearrangement joins TRBV4-1 to TRBJ2-4; 15 nucleotides align to TRBD2. Germline V lookup: CDR1 MGHRA, CDR2 YSYEKL. Trimming at V came to 0 bases and at J to 5 bases, leaving 2 bases not matched to a gene. The CDR3 runs to 17 residues. The CDR3 spells CASSQDWTSGRENIQYF. CDR3 nucleotide sequence: TGCGCCAGCAGCCAAGATTGGACTAGCGGGAGGGAAAACATTCAGTACTTC.

This rearrangement joins TRBV6-5 to TRBJ1-6, with 8 nucleotides matching TRBD1. This CDR3 has 16 residues. The trim removed 2 bases at V and 8 bases at J, leaving 8 bases unmatched. Germline assignment: CDR1 MNHEY and CDR2 SVGAGI. CDR3 protein: CASSYPAGGKHSPLHF. As DNA, the CDR3 is TGTGCCAGCAGTTACCCCGCAGGGGGCAAGCATTCACCCCTCCACTTT.

The chain recombines TRBV29-1 with TRBJ2-7; D is uncertain. Deletions cut 3 bases from V and 6 bases from J, with 15 bases between. The CDR3 runs to 13 residues. Germline assignment: CDR1 SQVTM and CDR2 ANQGSEA. CDR3 sequence (DNA): TGCAGCGTTGAGCTTCGCGTCCGGAGCGAGCAGTACTTC. This gives the protein CSVELRVRSEQYF.

The chain joins TRBV19 to TRBJ2-1; TRBD2 might be the D (5 bases). V was pared by 2 bases and J by 3 bases, with 5 bases between. CDR1 is LNHDA, CDR2 SQIVND, per germline (reference sequence). The CDR3 runs to 13 residues. CDR3 bases: TGTGCCAGTAGTATACGGGGCTACAATGAGCAGTTCTTC. Amino acid sequence: CASSIRGYNEQFF.

The J gene is TRBJ2-5, the V gene TRBV27; D is possibly TRBD1 (6 bases). The CDR3 runs to 11 residues. Germline CDR1 is MNHEY and CDR2 is SMNVEV (reference sequence). V was trimmed by 9 bases and J by 7 bases, leaving 12 bases between them. As DNA, the CDR3 is TGTGCCAGACGGGACACCCGGACCCAGTACTTC. It codes for CARRDTRTQYF.

V is TRBV9 and J is TRBJ1-2, with 7 bases fitting TRBD1. V shed 4 bases and J 4 bases; nucleotides not matched to a gene: 10. The CDR3 is made up of 15 amino acids. Germline loops: CDR1 SGDLS, CDR2 YYNGEE. The CDR3 DNA follows: TGTGCCAGCAGCCACCGAGGGGGCAGGGTCTATGGCTACACCTTC. Amino acid sequence: CASSHRGGRVYGYTF.

The chain links TRBV6-1 to TRBJ2-1; weak D call: TRBD2 (6 bases). The V gene lost 6 bases and the J gene lost 5 bases, with 14 bases spanning the gap. Per the germline V gene, CDR1 is MNHNS and CDR2 is SASEGT. The CDR3 spans 14 residues. This CDR3 reads CASREFRRDNEQFF. In DNA, the CDR3 is TGTGCCAGCAGAGAGTTCCGGAGGGACAATGAGCAGTTCTTC.

This chain uses TRBV19 with TRBJ1-1; no firm D call. CDR3 size: 12 residues. Germline assignment: CDR1 LNHDA and CDR2 SQIVND (reference sequence). V lost 7 bases to trimming and J lost 8 bases, with 14 bases between them. The CDR3 sequence is CASTGGISEAFF. In nucleotides, the CDR3 is TGTGCCAGTACCGGAGGGATCAGCGAAGCTTTCTTT.

The chain employs TRBV6-5 and TRBJ2-7; TRBD1 matches at 10 bases. CDR1 MNHEY and CDR2 SVGAGI come from the germline V gene. The CDR3 extends over 14 amino acids. The J segment lost 4 bases and the V segment lost 6 bases, leaving 6 bases of the junction unmatched. CDR3 nucleotides: TGTGCCAGCAGAAACGGACAGGGGGTTTACGAGCAGTACTTC. Translation gives CASRNGQGVYEQYF.

The rearrangement links TRBV5-8 to TRBJ2-3; the D gene is possibly TRBD2 (6 bases). This CDR3 comprises 16 residues. Germline V gene data show CDR1 as SGHTS and CDR2 as YDEGEE. Trimming left V 4 bases short and J 3 bases short, with 18 bases between. CDR3 in amino acids: CASSPWGRRGTDTQYF. The CDR3 DNA reads as TGTGCCAGCAGCCCCTGGGGGAGGCGTGGTACAGATACGCAGTATTTT.

V gene TRBV28 combines with J gene TRBJ2-7; 7 bases align to TRBD1. Germline lookup yields CDR1 MDHEN and CDR2 SYDVKM. The CDR3 has 15 residues. J gave up 0 bases and V 5 bases, and 7 bases lay outside the gene matches. The CDR3 nucleotides are TGTGCCAGCAGTCGCACTGCAGGGGGCTCCTACGAGCAGTACTTC. It specifies CASSRTAGGSYEQYF. Full variable domain (missing parts from reference TRBV28 and TRBJ2-7): DVKVTQSSRYLVKRTGEKVFLECVQDMDHENMFWYRQDPGLGLRLIYFSYDVKMKEKGDIPEGYSVSREKKERFSLILESASTNQTSMYLCASSRTAGGSYEQYFGPGTRLTVT.

The genes are TRBV28 and TRBJ2-1, with 8 bases matching TRBD2. The CDR3 has 16 residues. The junction had 17 bases not matched to a gene; V was cut back by 8 bases and J by 8 bases. Germline lookup yields CDR1 MDHEN and CDR2 SYDVKM. CDR3 region: CASPTHGREGFYEQFF. As DNA, the CDR3 is TGTGCCAGCCCCACCCACGGGAGGGAAGGATTCTATGAGCAGTTCTTC. Full variable domain (outside the CDR3, taken from reference TRBV28 and TRBJ2-1): DVKVTQSSRYLVKRTGEKVFLECVQDMDHENMFWYRQDPGLGLRLIYFSYDVKMKEKGDIPEGYSVSREKKERFSLILESASTNQTSMYLCASPTHGREGFYEQFFGPGTRLTVL.

Turning to this clone: The sample has other DNA sequences that encode this CDR3 too. This sequence joins TRBV18 and TRBJ1-1; D is possibly TRBD1 (5 bases). The CDR3 has 14 residues. Germline V gene data show CDR1 as KGHSH and CDR2 as LQKENI. V shed 2 bases and J shed 2 bases, with 9 bases lying between them. The CDR3 DNA sequence: TGTGCCAGCTCACCAACCGGGGGAAACACTGAAGCTTTCTTT. This encodes CASSPTGGNTEAFF.

V is TRBV19 and J is TRBJ2-2, with 14 bases identical to TRBD2. Germline CDR1 LNHDA, CDR2 SQIVND (reference sequence). The CDR3 is 16 residues long. With 3 bases clipped from V and 7 bases from J, the junction kept 4 bases outside the gene matches. In nucleotides, the CDR3 is TGTGCCAGTAGTATGGGACTAGCGGGAGTAATCGGGGAGCTGTTTTTT. It translates to CASSMGLAGVIGELFF.

This clone was detected a few times. The chain recombines TRBV7-2 with TRBJ2-7; D is perhaps TRBD2 (6 bases). In germline, CDR1 is SGHTA, CDR2 FQGNSA. CDR3 length equals 15 residues. V was cut by 1 base and J by 5 bases, with 15 bases left in between. The CDR3 nucleotides are TGTGCCAGCAGCTTAGATGGGACTGTAAGCCACGAGCAGTACTTC. Protein product: CASSLDGTVSHEQYF.

This clone was counted only a few times. The V and J genes are TRBV6-6 and TRBJ1-1; no definite D call. Germline loops: CDR1 MNHNY, CDR2 SVGAGI (reference sequence). CDR3 length equals 14 residues. Trimming removed 7 bases at V and 1 base at J, with 13 bases between. CDR3: CASTPPGWNTEAFF. DNA of the CDR3: TGTGCCAGCACCCCCCCAGGATGGAACACTGAAGCTTTCTTT.

The chain joins TRBV6-5 to TRBJ1-1; TRBD1 matches at 10 bases. CDR3 length: 14 residues. V lost 6 bases, J lost 4 bases, and 5 bases stayed unmatched. Per germline, CDR1 MNHEY and CDR2 SVGAGI. CDR3 sequence (DNA): TGTGCCAGCAGCCGACAGGGGGCGGGCACTGAAGCTTTCTTT. Its protein is CASSRQGAGTEAFF.

The gene calls are TRBV4-2 and TRBJ1-1; D ambiguous. Germline-derived CDR1 and CDR2 are LGHNA and YNFKEQ. Deletions cut 2 bases from V and 0 bases from J, with 10 bases between. The CDR3 contains 15 residues. The chain's CDR3 is CASSQSGFMNTEAFF. The CDR3 nucleotides read TGTGCCAGCAGCCAATCGGGGTTCATGAACACTGAAGCTTTCTTT.

The chain is built from TRBV15 and TRBJ2-5, with 7 bases matching TRBD1. The DNA end favors TRBJ2-7, so the J call may be wrong. The CDR3 is 15 residues long. Germline CDR1 LNHNV, CDR2 YYDKDF (reference sequence). For the CDR3, the DNA is TGTGCCACCAGCAGGAACAGGGGCTTTCGGGACGAGCAGTACTTC. Translation: CATSRNRGFRDEQYF.